This passage covers 20 T cell receptor beta chains from one sample sequenced in a study of cytomegalovirus exposure and HLA in healthy donors. TCRdb's copy holds only in-frame clones and misses some; the assay was immunoSEQ multiplex PCR. The table includes some 150,000 clones, roughly 90% detected once. Sequencing was done on a sample of PBMCs. The receptors originated from a man younger than 30 in good health and CMV-seronegative.

This clone was picked up one time. This chain links TRBV15 with TRBJ2-7; D remains unclear. CDR3 size: 12 residues. Trimming left V 3 bases short and J 0 bases short, with 3 bases between. CDR1 is LNHNV, CDR2 YYDKDF, per germline (reference sequence). This CDR3 reads CATSRGSYEQYV. In DNA form, the CDR3 reads TGTGCCACCAGCAGGGGCTCCTACGAGCAGTACGTC.

The V call is TRBV12-5, the J call TRBJ1-3, with a possible D match to TRBD1 (6 bases). The CDR3 runs 13 residues. Trimming shortened V by 6 bases and J by 6 bases, and 12 bases separated the two germline ends. The V gene's germline CDR1 is LGHNT and CDR2 FRNRAP. CDR3: CASGVAGVNTIYF. The DNA for the CDR3 is TGTGCTAGTGGGGTGGCAGGGGTAAACACCATATATTTT.

This chain connects TRBV6-5 to TRBJ2-3, with D hard to call. The CDR3 has 14 amino acids. In germline, CDR1 is MNHEY, CDR2 SVGAGI. Trimming took off 2 bases at V and 7 bases at J, with 13 bases between the two ends. The CDR3 DNA follows: TGTGCCAGCAGTTACCCCGGCGCGGCCAATACGCAGTATTTT. Its translation: CASSYPGAANTQYF.

For the CDR3, the DNA is TGTGCCAGCAGCTTATATTCCACCGGAGGCCCGGAGGACACTGAAGCTTTCTTT. It yields the protein CASSLYSTGGPEDTEAFF. The gene calls are TRBV7-8 and TRBJ1-1, with D hard to call. The CDR3 contains 18 residues. Trimming removed 2 bases at V and 3 bases at J, with 22 bases between. Germline-derived CDR1 and CDR2 are SGHVS and FQNEAQ.

The chain joins TRBV21-1 to TRBJ2-7; the DNA was not used to check the table's D call, TRBD1. TRBV21-1 is shown as a pseudogene. The CDR3 sequence is 16 residues long. CDR3 DNA: TGTGCCAGCAGCAAGGGGGACAGGCCCTGCTCCTACGAGCAGTACTTC. Translating it yields CASSKGDRPCSYEQYF.

This clone has just one count. CDR3 nucleotides: TGTGCCAGCAAACTCAATAGCACAGATACGCAGTATTTT. Amino acid sequence: CASKLNSTDTQYF. J is TRBJ2-3 and V is TRBV2; D is unclear. This CDR3 region has 13 residues. Germline lookup yields CDR1 SNHLY and CDR2 FYNNEI. Trimming removed 7 bases from V and 0 bases from J, with 8 bases in between.

The chain recombines TRBV10-3 with TRBJ2-7; 8 bases are a match to TRBD1. With 6 bases clipped from V and 1 base from J, the junction kept 11 bases outside the gene matches. The CDR3 covers 16 residues. Germline V gene sequence: CDR1 ENHRY, CDR2 SYGVKD. CDR3 coding DNA: TGTGCCATCAGCCGCCCGCAGGGGGCCTTATCCTACGAGCAGTACTTC. Its protein is CAISRPQGALSYEQYF.

This chain links TRBV9 with TRBJ2-6, with 7 bases matching TRBD1. J was trimmed by 4 bases and V by 4 bases; bases with no gene match: 5. This CDR3 has 15 residues. The germline CDR1 and CDR2 sequences are SGDLS and YYNGEE. The CDR3 protein is CASSPTGVGANVLTF. CDR3 bases: TGTGCCAGCAGCCCAACAGGGGTCGGGGCCAACGTCCTGACTTTC. The entire variable domain, with the rest obtained from reference TRBV9 and TRBJ2-6, is as follows: DSGVTQTPKHLITATGQRVTLRCSPRSGDLSVYWYQQSLDQGLQFLIQYYNGEERAKGNILERFSAQQFPDLHSELNLSSLELGDSALYFCASSPTGVGANVLTFGAGSRLTVL.

This chain joins TRBV7-6 and TRBJ2-2; D is undetermined. Trimming took 5 bases from V and 0 from J, leaving 7 bases between them. The CDR3 is 14 residues long. Germline-derived CDR1 and CDR2 are SGHVS and FNYEAQ. The CDR3 region is CASSGRSNTGELFF. Written as DNA, the CDR3 is TGTGCCAGCAGCGGCAGGTCGAACACCGGGGAGCTGTTTTTT.

The V gene is TRBV7-9, the J gene TRBJ1-1; TRBD1 matches 11 bases. J gave up 3 bases and V 5 bases, and 11 bases lay outside the gene matches. Per the germline V gene, CDR1 is SEHNR and CDR2 is FQNEAQ (reference sequence). The CDR3 spans 17 residues. CDR3 sequence: CASSPPTGTGGDTEAFF. The CDR3 DNA follows: TGTGCCAGCAGCCCACCCACCGGGACAGGGGGTGACACTGAAGCTTTCTTT.

The V gene is TRBV9, the J gene TRBJ2-1; D remains unclear. Germline V gene data show CDR1 as SGDLS and CDR2 as YYNGEE. With 0 bases removed from V and 1 base from J, the gap between germline ends came to 8 bases. This CDR3 region has 15 residues. The DNA for the CDR3 is TGTGCCAGCAGCGTAGATTCCGGGTCCTACAATGAGCAGTTCTTC. Translating it yields CASSVDSGSYNEQFF.

The rearrangement links TRBV7-3 to TRBJ2-1, with unresolved D. The CDR3 runs to 16 residues. From germline, CDR1 is SGHTA and CDR2 FQGTGA. Between the trimmed V and J ends, which lost 2 bases and 3 bases, there was a span of 14 bases. CDR3: CASSLPPNSGYNEQFF. The CDR3 DNA follows: TGTGCCAGCAGCTTACCCCCCAACTCCGGCTACAATGAGCAGTTCTTC.

J is TRBJ2-1 and V is TRBV27; the D gene is possibly TRBD1 (6 bases). The length of the CDR3 is 12 residues. V lost 7 bases and J lost 9, with 13 bases in between. From germline, CDR1 is MNHEY and CDR2 SMNVEV (reference sequence). CDR3 sequence reads: CASTETRGEQFF. CDR3 bases: TGTGCCAGCACTGAAACCAGGGGTGAGCAGTTCTTC.

V usage is TRBV18 and J usage is TRBJ2-7, with no clear D. Germline loops: CDR1 KGHSH, CDR2 LQKENI. CDR3 length: 14 amino acids. Trimming pared 0 bases from V and 1 base from J, leaving 7 bases between. The CDR3 here is CASSPPGESYEQYF. CDR3 coding DNA: TGTGCCAGCTCACCACCTGGAGAGTCCTACGAGCAGTACTTC.

The V gene is TRBV12-5, the J gene TRBJ2-2; 8 positions agree with TRBD2. Germline V gene data show CDR1 as LGHNT and CDR2 as FRNRAP. The CDR3 length is 16 residues. Germline trimming cut 1 base from V and 4 bases from J; bases unmatched to any gene: 5. CDR3 sequence: CASGLDTSGGTGELFF. The CDR3 DNA sequence: TGTGCTAGTGGTTTGGATACTAGCGGAGGCACCGGGGAGCTGTTTTTT.

V and J are TRBV2 and TRBJ2-3; D gene unclear. CDR3 length: 14 amino acids. The V end lost 5 bases, the J end lost 0 bases, and 9 bases lay between the germline ends. Per the germline V gene, CDR1 is SNHLY and CDR2 is FYNNEI. CDR3 loop: CASSWARSTDTQYF. The CDR3, as DNA: TGTGCCAGCAGTTGGGCCAGGAGCACAGATACGCAGTATTTT.

The rearrangement links TRBV30 to TRBJ2-7; 9 bases align to TRBD1. Germline CDR1 reads GTSNPN; CDR2 reads SVGIG (reference sequence). This CDR3 is 13 amino acids long. V shed 4 bases and J 5 bases; nucleotides not matched to a gene: 6. This CDR3 reads CAWNSRQGDEQYF. Written as DNA, the CDR3 is TGTGCCTGGAATTCGCGACAGGGGGACGAGCAGTACTTC.

This chain links TRBV18 with TRBJ1-4; 7 nucleotides line up with TRBD1. The J segment lost 6 bases and the V segment lost 6 bases, leaving 7 bases of the junction unmatched. In germline, CDR1 is KGHSH, CDR2 LQKENI. CDR3 length equals 14 residues. CDR3: CASSQGGRDEKLFF. CDR3 DNA sequence: TGTGCCAGCTCGCAGGGGGGACGAGATGAAAAACTGTTTTTT.

This chain joins TRBV7-2 and TRBJ2-2; 8 bases match TRBD2. The CDR3 has 17 amino acids. CDR1 and CDR2 (germline): SGHTA, FQGNSA. The V and J ends lost 0 bases and 3 bases, in that order; junction bases with no gene match: 6. In DNA, the CDR3 is TGTGCCAGCAGCTTAGCGGTTAGCGGGGTGGACACCGGGGAGCTGTTTTTT. It encodes CASSLAVSGVDTGELFF.

This chain joins TRBV6-4 and TRBJ2-7; 13 nucleotides line up with TRBD2. The germline V gene encodes CDR1 MRHNA and CDR2 SNTAGT. There are 15 residues in the CDR3. The V and J ends lost 6 bases and 2 bases, in that order; junction bases with no gene match: 4. Written as DNA, the CDR3 is TGTGCCAGCAGCCCACTAGCGGGAGGGCCCTACGAGCAGTACGTC. Translating it yields CASSPLAGGPYEQYV.